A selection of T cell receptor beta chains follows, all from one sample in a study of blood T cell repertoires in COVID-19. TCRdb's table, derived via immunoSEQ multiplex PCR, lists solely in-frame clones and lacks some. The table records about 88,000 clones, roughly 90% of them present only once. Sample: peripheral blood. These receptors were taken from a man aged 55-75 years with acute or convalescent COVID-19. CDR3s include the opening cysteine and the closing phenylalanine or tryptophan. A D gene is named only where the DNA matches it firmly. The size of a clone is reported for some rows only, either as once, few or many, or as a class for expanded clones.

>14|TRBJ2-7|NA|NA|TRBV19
CASSTVTGSYEQYF
TGTGCCAGTAGTACCGTAACAGGGAGCTACGAGCAGTACTTC
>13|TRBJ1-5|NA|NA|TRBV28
CASKQTFNQPQHF
TGTGCCAGCAAACAGACATTCAATCAGCCCCAGCATTTT
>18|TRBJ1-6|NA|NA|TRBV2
CASSRGAGISSYNSPLHF
TGTGCCAGCAGTCGAGGGGCGGGAATAAGCTCCTATAATTCACCCCTCCACTTT
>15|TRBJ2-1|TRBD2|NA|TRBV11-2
CASSYWTSSADEQFF
TGTGCCAGCAGCTACTGGACTAGCTCGGCGGATGAGCAGTTCTTC
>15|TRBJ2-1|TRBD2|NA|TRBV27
CATLHGLAGGNEQFF
TGTGCCACACTACACGGACTAGCGGGAGGAAATGAGCAGTTCTTC
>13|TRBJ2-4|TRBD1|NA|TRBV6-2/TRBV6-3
CASSYSTGDIQYF
TGTGCCAGCAGTTACTCCACAGGGGACATTCAGTACTTC
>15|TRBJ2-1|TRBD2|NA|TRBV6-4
CASSVGSGRYNEQFF
TGTGCCAGCAGTGTCGGTAGCGGGCGCTACAATGAGCAGTTCTTC
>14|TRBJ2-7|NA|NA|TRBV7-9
CASSLTDGAYEQYF
TGTGCCAGCAGCTTAACAGACGGGGCCTACGAGCAGTACTTC
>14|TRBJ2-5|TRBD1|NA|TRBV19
CASSRDRHQETQYF
TGTGCCAGTAGCCGGGACAGGCACCAAGAGACCCAGTACTTC
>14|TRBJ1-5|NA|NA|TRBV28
CASSLGGLGQPQHF
TGTGCCAGCAGTTTGGGGGGGCTGGGTCAGCCCCAGCATTTT
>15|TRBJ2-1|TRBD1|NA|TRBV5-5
CAAVVGTVLGNEQFF
TGTGCAGCGGTGGTGGGGACAGTTCTCGGCAATGAGCAGTTCTTC
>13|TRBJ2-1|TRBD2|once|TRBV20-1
CSASSGSNNEQFF
TGCAGTGCTAGTAGCGGGAGTAACAATGAGCAGTTCTTC
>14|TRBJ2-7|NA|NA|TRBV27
CASSLRDTSYEQYF
TGTGCCAGCAGTCTCCGGGACACTTCTTACGAGCAGTACTTC
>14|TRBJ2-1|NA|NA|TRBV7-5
CARSLGDIRHEQFF
TGTGCCAGAAGTCTAGGGGATATTCGACATGAGCAGTTCTTC
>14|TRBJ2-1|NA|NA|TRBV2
CASRDGVSYNEQFF
TGTGCCAGCAGGGACGGGGTCTCCTACAATGAGCAGTTCTTC
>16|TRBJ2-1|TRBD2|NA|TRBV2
CASQRETSGRGNEQFF
TGTGCCAGCCAGAGGGAGACTAGCGGGAGAGGAAATGAGCAGTTCTTC
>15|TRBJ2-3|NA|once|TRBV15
CATSRVGGATDTQYF
TGTGCCACCAGCAGAGTAGGGGGAGCCACAGATACGCAGTATTTT
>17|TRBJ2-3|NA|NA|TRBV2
CASSEEKGRSFPDTQYF
TGTGCCAGCAGTGAAGAGAAGGGGCGTAGTTTCCCAGATACGCAGTATTTT
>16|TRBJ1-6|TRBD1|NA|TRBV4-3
CASSRDRASYNSPLHF
TGCGCCAGCAGCCGGGACAGGGCCTCCTATAATTCACCCCTCCACTTT
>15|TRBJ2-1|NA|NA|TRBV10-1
CASSDRGYADDEQFF
TGCGCCAGCAGTGATCGGGGGTACGCGGACGATGAGCAGTTCTTC
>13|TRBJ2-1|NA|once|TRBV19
CASSKVQENEQFF
TGTGCCAGTAGTAAGGTGCAGGAAAATGAGCAGTTCTTC
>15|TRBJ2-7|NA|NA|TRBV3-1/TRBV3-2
CASSRNRGGTYEQYF
TGTGCCAGCAGCCGGAACAGGGGGGGCACCTACGAGCAGTACTTC
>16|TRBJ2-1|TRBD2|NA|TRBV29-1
CSVVLAGMMAYNEQFF
TGCAGCGTTGTTCTAGCGGGAATGATGGCTTACAATGAGCAGTTCTTC
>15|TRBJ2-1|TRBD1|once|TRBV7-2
CASSLARGTYNEQFF
TGTGCCAGCAGCTTAGCCAGGGGGACCTACAATGAGCAGTTCTTC
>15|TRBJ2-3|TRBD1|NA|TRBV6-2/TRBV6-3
CASSKLDRETDTQYF
TGTGCCAGCAGTAAGTTGGACAGGGAGACAGATACGCAGTATTTT
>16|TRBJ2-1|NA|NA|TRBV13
CASTPGRVSSYNEQFF
TGTGCCAGCACCCCCGGCCGGGTAAGCTCCTACAATGAGCAGTTCTTC
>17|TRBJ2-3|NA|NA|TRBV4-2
CASSQGGAGGLRDTQYF
TGTGCCAGCAGCCAAGGGGGGGCAGGGGGTCTAAGGGATACGCAGTATTTT
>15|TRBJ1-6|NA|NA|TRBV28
CASGGAGHYNSPLHF
TGTGCCAGCGGGGGGGCAGGACACTATAATTCACCCCTCCACTTT
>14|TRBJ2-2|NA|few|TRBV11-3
CASSPSPGAGELFF
TGTGCCAGCAGCCCGAGCCCGGGGGCCGGGGAGCTGTTTTTT